This T cell receptor beta chain came from a study of blood T cell repertoires in COVID-19. About the research overall: PBMCs, B-cell-depleted T cells, or T cells provided the cDNA or gDNA that made up the material.

V shed 6 bases, J shed 6 bases, and the junction held 5 bases outside the gene matches. CDR1 and CDR2 (germline): MRHNA, SNTAGT. CDR3 length equals 13 residues. Only in-frame clones appear in the TCRdb table, and some are missing; sequencing was by immunoSEQ multiplex PCR. In the table there are about 49,000 clones, approximately 90% of which are singletons. The receptor comes from an elderly man with acute or convalescent COVID-19. The sample comprised peripheral blood. J is TRBJ1-1 and V is TRBV6-4, with 9 positions matching TRBD1. The chain's CDR3 is CASRDRGSPEAFF. CDR3 in DNA: TGTGCCAGCAGGGACAGGGGTAGCCCTGAAGCTTTCTTT.